A selection of T cell receptor beta chains follows, all from one sample in a study of blood T cells in healthy people across ages. TCRdb processed the 5' RACE reads anew with MiXCR; each CDR3 protein has one entry. The table has about 900,000 distinct CDR3 sequences, roughly 52% seen once; the top ten hold 13%. The sequencing sample was made of blood. The receptors were sampled from a man younger than 45 in good health. CDR3s include the opening cysteine and the closing phenylalanine or tryptophan. The D gene is left open where the match is weak. Only some rows state a clone size, as once, few, many or a class for expanded clones.

len,j_gene,v_gene,d_gene,abundance,CDR3aa,CDR3nt
13,TRBJ2-2,TRBV5-1,NA,NA,CASSRDVNGELFF,TGCGCCAGCAGCCGCGATGTGAACGGGGAGCTGTTTTTT
15,TRBJ2-4,TRBV6-4,NA,NA,CASSDSGGPQNIQYF,TGTGCCAGCAGTGACTCGGGGGGACCGCAGAACATTCAGTACTTC
15,TRBJ2-5,TRBV24-1,NA,once,CATSDPGQEQETQYF,TGTGCCACCAGTGACCCGGGACAAGAACAAGAGACCCAGTACTTC
15,TRBJ2-4,TRBV2,TRBD1,NA,CASRTQTGPQNIQYF,TGTGCCAGCAGGACTCAGACAGGGCCCCAAAACATTCAGTACTTC
11,TRBJ1-5,TRBV30,NA,NA,CAGSVGMAQHF,TGTGCCGGGAGTGTTGGCATGGCCCAGCATTTT
15,TRBJ2-1,TRBV9,NA,NA,CASSLQGLTYNEQFF,TGTGCCAGCAGTCTCCAGGGACTCACTTACAATGAGCAGTTCTTC
14,TRBJ2-3,TRBV7-2,TRBD2,few,CASSLTGGLDTQYF,TGTGCCAGCAGCTTAACGGGGGGGCTAGATACGCAGTATTTT
14,TRBJ2-7,TRBV7-6,TRBD2,many,CASSLATGGGEQYF,TGTGCCAGCAGCTTAGCGACGGGGGGGGGCGAGCAGTACTTC
12,TRBJ2-5,TRBV5-1,NA,once,CASSSDNYAQYF,TGCGCCAGCAGCTCTGACAACTACGCGCAGTACTTC
14,TRBJ2-1,TRBV6-5,NA,few,CASGKGNSYNEQFF,TGTGCCAGCGGAAAGGGGAACTCCTACAATGAGCAGTTCTTC
15,TRBJ2-1,TRBV11-3,TRBD2,NA,CASSFGSGAYDEQFF,TGTGCCAGCAGCTTCGGTAGCGGGGCCTACGATGAGCAGTTCTTC
18,TRBJ2-1,TRBV4-1,TRBD2,NA,CASSQDPAGLAAPGEQFF,TGCGCCAGCAGCCAAGACCCCGCGGGACTAGCGGCCCCTGGGGAGCAGTTCTTC
13,TRBJ2-5,TRBV7-8,NA,NA,CASSAPDGETQYF,TGTGCCAGCAGCGCCCCGGACGGAGAGACCCAGTACTTC
13,TRBJ2-7,TRBV15,NA,few,CATSRNPEEEQYF,TGTGCCACCAGCAGAAATCCGGAAGAGGAGCAGTACTTC
14,TRBJ1-1,TRBV7-3,NA,NA,CASNPGAGDTEAFF,TGTGCCAGCAACCCGGGGGCAGGGGACACTGAAGCTTTCTTT
16,TRBJ1-2,TRBV6-5,TRBD1,few,CASSRGTGPTNYGYTF,TGTGCCAGCAGTCGCGGGACAGGGCCTACTAACTATGGCTACACCTTC
13,TRBJ2-7,TRBV4-1,NA,many,CASSSRLNYEQYF,TGCGCCAGCAGCTCAAGACTGAACTACGAGCAGTACTTC
14,TRBJ1-1,TRBV9,NA,NA,CASSVVTGLAEAFF,TGTGCCAGCAGCGTAGTTACAGGGCTAGCTGAAGCTTTCTTT
14,TRBJ2-5,TRBV6-2/TRBV6-3,TRBD1,NA,CASSYDNRGRKQYF,TGTGCCAGCAGTTACGACAACAGGGGTAGAAAACAGTACTTC
15,TRBJ2-5,TRBV20-1,TRBD2,NA,CSARPPSGGQEEQYF,TGCAGTGCTAGACCCCCTAGCGGGGGTCAAGAAGAGCAGTACTTC
14,TRBJ2-3,TRBV29-1,NA,few,CSVEVVGVEDTQYF,TGCAGCGTTGAAGTAGTAGGGGTGGAAGATACGCAGTATTTT
16,TRBJ2-7,TRBV4-1,NA,NA,CASSQEGGRLGDEQYF,TGCGCCAGCAGCCAAGAGGGGGGCAGGCTTGGCGACGAGCAGTACTTC
17,TRBJ2-6,TRBV7-8,NA,NA,CASSNTGFSYWANVLTF,TGTGCCAGCAGTAACACAGGGTTCTCTTACTGGGCCAACGTCCTGACTTTC
17,TRBJ1-2,TRBV5-1,NA,once,CASSPGTVFSLGHGYTF,TGCGCCAGCAGTCCCGGGACTGTCTTCTCTTTGGGGCATGGCTACACCTTC
13,TRBJ1-1,TRBV7-2,NA,few,CASSRWQNTEAFF,TGTGCCAGCAGCCGATGGCAGAACACTGAAGCTTTCTTT
18,TRBJ2-1,TRBV7-9,NA,once,CVSSLGLAPPIAYNEQFF,TGTGTCAGCAGCTTAGGCCTAGCGCCTCCCATAGCTTACAATGAGCAGTTCTTC
16,TRBJ2-7,TRBV21-1,NA,few,CASSKVGDSVTYEQYF,TGTGCCAGCAGCAAAGTGGGGGACAGCGTGACCTACGAGCAGTACTTC
15,TRBJ2-1,TRBV3-1,NA,NA,CASSPTGPRGNEQFF,TGTGCCAGCAGCCCGACAGGGCCTCGGGGGAATGAGCAGTTCTTC
15,TRBJ2-2,TRBV6-1,TRBD1,NA,CASSVRQGGTGELFF,TGTGCCAGCAGTGTTCGACAGGGTGGCACCGGGGAGCTGTTTTTT
14,TRBJ1-2,TRBV7-9,NA,NA,CASSLARGNYGYTF,TGTGCCAGCAGCTTAGCTCGGGGAAACTATGGCTACACCTTC
13,TRBJ1-1,TRBV3-1,NA,NA,CASSQFEGTEAFF,TGTGCCAGCAGCCAATTTGAAGGTACTGAAGCTTTCTTT
15,TRBJ2-1,TRBV6-5,NA,NA,CASSYDFNSYNEQFF,TGTGCCAGCAGTTACGACTTTAACTCCTACAATGAGCAGTTCTTC
14,TRBJ1-2,TRBV7-9,NA,NA,CASRQTEGLNGYTF,TGTGCCAGCAGGCAAACGGAAGGGCTGAATGGCTACACCTTC
14,TRBJ2-2,TRBV29-1,TRBD1,NA,CSVRGQTNTGELFF,TGCAGCGTTCGGGGACAGACGAACACCGGGGAGCTGTTTTTT
18,TRBJ2-6,TRBV15,NA,many,CATSSGGQGTMGANVLTF,TGTGCCACCAGCAGCGGAGGGCAGGGCACGATGGGGGCCAACGTCCTGACTTTC
14,TRBJ2-7,TRBV6-5,TRBD1,NA,CASRRTGNSYEQYF,TGTGCCAGCAGAAGGACAGGGAACTCCTACGAGCAGTACTTC
15,TRBJ1-5,TRBV4-2,NA,few,CASSQGIQGSQPQHF,TGTGCCAGCAGCCAAGGAATCCAGGGAAGTCAGCCCCAGCATTTT
15,TRBJ2-1,TRBV5-6,TRBD1,few,CASSLLGTGGNEQFF,TGTGCCAGCAGCTTGTTAGGCACAGGGGGGAATGAGCAGTTCTTC
15,TRBJ2-7,TRBV4-1,NA,NA,CASSQDTGPGYEQYF,TGCGCCAGCAGCCAAGATACCGGCCCAGGCTACGAGCAGTACTTC
15,TRBJ2-4,TRBV12-3/TRBV12-4,NA,NA,CASSATGPAKNIQYF,TGTGCCAGCAGCGCGACAGGCCCAGCCAAAAACATTCAGTACTTC
15,TRBJ2-2,TRBV6-6,NA,few,CASSFQGSGTGELFF,TGTGCCAGCAGTTTCCAGGGTAGTGGCACCGGGGAGCTGTTTTTT
13,TRBJ1-4,TRBV21-1,NA,NA,CASSGTGDEKLFF,TGTGCCAGCAGCGGGACAGGGGATGAAAAACTGTTTTTT
17,TRBJ2-7,TRBV5-1,TRBD2,NA,CASSSSGTSRLNHEQYF,TGCGCCAGCAGCTCCTCCGGGACTAGCCGGCTTAACCACGAGCAGTACTTC
13,TRBJ1-2,TRBV6-5,NA,once,CASSYEINYGYTF,TGTGCCAGCAGTTACGAAATTAACTATGGCTACACCTTC
16,TRBJ1-1,TRBV10-3,NA,few,CAISERPVGENTEAFF,TGTGCCATCAGTGAAAGACCGGTCGGGGAGAACACTGAAGCTTTCTTT
15,TRBJ1-6,TRBV12-3/TRBV12-4,TRBD1,NA,CASSRQGGLNSPLHF,TGTGCCAGCAGTCGGCAAGGGGGCCTAAATTCACCCCTCCACTTT
17,TRBJ2-7,TRBV4-3,TRBD1,NA,CASSQDPTGTGVDEQYF,TGCGCCAGCAGCCAAGACCCCACCGGGACAGGTGTAGACGAGCAGTACTTC
11,TRBJ2-7,TRBV29-1,NA,NA,CSVGPGNEQYF,TGCAGCGTTGGTCCCGGGAACGAGCAGTACTTC
15,TRBJ2-7,TRBV5-6,NA,few,CASSLLAGISYEQYF,TGTGCCAGCAGCTTGTTGGCGGGGATCTCCTACGAGCAGTACTTC
14,TRBJ2-7,TRBV7-2,TRBD2,few,CASSSGLLVYEQYF,TGTGCCAGCAGCTCGGGACTATTAGTCTACGAGCAGTACTTC
13,TRBJ2-7,TRBV4-1,NA,NA,CASSQVPGYEQYF,TGCGCCAGCAGCCAAGTCCCAGGCTACGAGCAGTACTTC
16,TRBJ2-4,TRBV11-2,TRBD2,NA,CTSSLDARTSLREQYF,TGTACCAGCAGCCTAGACGCCAGGACTAGCCTCCGGGAGCAGTACTTC
16,TRBJ2-1,TRBV6-2/TRBV6-3,TRBD2,NA,CASRPGLAGGLNEQFF,TGTGCCAGCAGACCGGGACTAGCGGGGGGCCTCAATGAGCAGTTCTTC
15,TRBJ2-3,TRBV7-2,NA,NA,CASSLVYASTDTQYF,TGTGCCAGCAGCTTAGTCTATGCTAGCACAGATACGCAGTATTTT